This TCR beta chain stems from a study of PD-1 blockade in mismatch repair-deficient tumors. Notes on this clone: Its antigen is not identified.

TCR sequencing covered three patients who responded to pembrolizumab. Repertoires were generated with immunoSEQ multiplex PCR, while TCRdb's copy carries only in-frame clones and drops some. The sample holds approximately 60,000 clones; 88% are singletons and the top ten take about 14%. The V and J ends lost 5 bases and 2 bases respectively, with 13 bases between them. CDR3 size: 15 residues. Germline lookup yields CDR1 SEHNR and CDR2 FQNEAQ (reference sequence). Study observations and caveats: Rapid post-treatment expansion, then contraction, generally preceding radiologic response, marked tumor-resident clones.

This sequence originates from an adult with mismatch repair-deficient cancer. J is TRBJ1-5 and V is TRBV7-9, with a tentative D call TRBD1 (6 bases). The sample here was peripheral blood, taken 52 weeks after starting pembrolizumab. The CDR3 DNA follows: TGTGCCAGCAGCCGATCTAGGGGGGGCAATCAGCCCCAGCATTTT. Its protein is CASSRSRGGNQPQHF.